Listed below are T cell receptor beta chains from one sample, sequenced in a study of T cells in Graves' hyperthyroidism and ophthalmopathy. One entry per CDR3 protein, called by TCRdb with MiXCR from the multiplex PCR reads. This table has fewer than 450,000 distinct CDR3 sequences, about an eighth appearing once. Source material: blood. Source of these receptors: a man aged 45-65 years with Graves' ophthalmopathy. CDR3s include the opening cysteine and the closing phenylalanine or tryptophan. Fields, in order: V gene, clone size, D gene, J gene, CDR3 DNA, CDR3 protein. The D gene is left open where the match is weak. Expanded clones get a size class; other rows say once, few or many, or leave the size out.

TRBV7-2,many,TRBD2,TRBJ2-7,TGTGCCACCCGTAGCGGGGCCTACGAGCAGTACTTC,CATRSGAYEQYF
TRBV7-3,.,TRBD1,TRBJ2-1,TGTGCCAGCAGCTTAAGGGGGACAGGGACGAATGAGCAGTTCTTC,CASSLRGTGTNEQFF
TRBV20-1,few,TRBD1,TRBJ1-5,TGCAGTGCCCGGACAGGGGTTCAGCCCCAGCATTTT,CSARTGVQPQHF
TRBV3-1,many,TRBD2,TRBJ2-7,TGTGCCAGCAGTAAAGGACTAGCCTCCTACGAGCAGTACTTC,CASSKGLASYEQYF
TRBV11-2,.,TRBD2,TRBJ2-3,TGTGCCAGCAGCTTACTATCCGAGGTTAGCGGGACAGATACGCAGTATTTT,CASSLLSEVSGTDTQYF
TRBV27,many,.,TRBJ1-2,TGTGCCAGCAGTTTATCGCCCGAAGTAAACTATGGCTACACCTTC,CASSLSPEVNYGYTF
TRBV5-4,few,.,TRBJ2-5,TGTGCCAGCAGCTTGGAGGCGGCAGGGGAGACCCAGTACTTC,CASSLEAAGETQYF
TRBV30,few,.,TRBJ2-3,TGTGCCTGGAGTGTGCTAGCGACCACAGATACGCAGTATTTT,CAWSVLATTDTQYF
TRBV20-1,many,TRBD2,TRBJ2-7,TGCAGTGGGACTAGCGGGAGGGCCTCCTACGAGCAGTACTTC,CSGTSGRASYEQYF
TRBV29-1,few,TRBD2,TRBJ2-1,TGCAGCGTTGAAGGTGTCACACTAGCGGAATCCAATGAGCAGTTCTTC,CSVEGVTLAESNEQFF
TRBV12-3/TRBV12-4,many,TRBD2,TRBJ2-1,TGTGCCAGCAGGGTGGGAGGGCCGAGGCAGTTCTTC,CASRVGGPRQFF
TRBV12-3/TRBV12-4,.,TRBD1,TRBJ1-3,TGTGCCAGCAGTACCAAAGGGGGCAGGGGCGGAAACACCATATATTTT,CASSTKGGRGGNTIYF
TRBV12-3/TRBV12-4,few,.,TRBJ1-3,TGTGCCAGCAGTTTTTGGGGCAGCTCTGGAAACACCATATATTTT,CASSFWGSSGNTIYF
TRBV4-2,few,TRBD2,TRBJ2-1,TGTGCCAGCAGCCAAGTAGGCCTAGCGGCCTACAATGAGCAGTTCTTC,CASSQVGLAAYNEQFF
TRBV19,few,.,TRBJ2-3,TGTGCCAGTAGTCGGTATCCGGGTAGCACAGATACGCAGTATTTT,CASSRYPGSTDTQYF
TRBV4-1,many,.,TRBJ2-5,TGCGCCAGCAGCCAATACTCGGCGGGAGAGACCCAGTACTTC,CASSQYSAGETQYF
TRBV7-9,many,.,TRBJ1-1,TGTGCCAGCAGCTTAGATCGGCAGGGAATGCGAGCTTTCTTT,CASSLDRQGMRAFF
TRBV7-3,.,.,TRBJ1-5,TGTGCCAGCAGCCCAACGGGTGGGTGGGGCAATCAGCCCCAGCATTTT,CASSPTGGWGNQPQHF
TRBV29-1,.,.,TRBJ2-7,TGCAGCGTCCCGGGCCAAGGCTACGAGCAGTACTTC,CSVPGQGYEQYF
TRBV5-1,.,.,TRBJ1-1,TGCGCCAGCAGCTCCCCGGTGGGGCGGAACACTGAAGCTTTCTTT,CASSSPVGRNTEAFF
TRBV29-1,.,.,TRBJ1-2,TGCAGCGCAGGCGGTTATAACTATGGCTACACCTTC,CSAGGYNYGYTF
TRBV7-8,few,TRBD1,TRBJ2-1,TGTGCCAGCATGCAGGGGGCTCTCAATGAGCAGTTCTTC,CASMQGALNEQFF
TRBV28,many,TRBD1,TRBJ1-1,TGTGCCAGCAGTCGGACAGGAGAGATTGAAGCTTTCTTT,CASSRTGEIEAFF
TRBV20-1,.,TRBD1,TRBJ1-1,TGCAGTGCTACTCGACAGGGTTCGGACACTGAAGCTTTCTTT,CSATRQGSDTEAFF
TRBV6-1,many,.,TRBJ1-5,TGTGCCAGCAGTGAAACGTCCCGAGCCCAGCATTTT,CASSETSRAQHF
TRBV12-3/TRBV12-4,.,.,TRBJ2-4,TGTGCCAGCAGACAAGGGGGTAGCGGGTCCAAAATTCAGTACTTC,CASRQGGSGSKIQYF
TRBV11-2,many,.,TRBJ2-7,TGTGCCAGCAGCTGGCAGACAGGTGCCTACGAGCAGTACTTC,CASSWQTGAYEQYF
TRBV3-1,many,.,TRBJ2-3,TGTGCCAGCAGCCAAGGAGAGGGTACGCAGTATTTT,CASSQGEGTQYF